Only one count was recorded for the clone carrying this TCR beta chain. Its antigen is as yet unknown. These data originate in a study of cytomegalovirus exposure and HLA in healthy donors. Study findings and constraints: Both high specificity and high sensitivity reportedly marked the classifier's diagnosis of cytomegalovirus status.

From germline, CDR1 is MNHEY and CDR2 SMNVEV (reference sequence). The CDR3 totals 13 residues. V lost 6 bases to trimming and J lost 1 base, with 10 bases between them. The PCR ran on 60 Vbeta and 13 Jbeta primers. TCRdb keeps only in-frame clones here, not all; method: immunoSEQ multiplex PCR. The profile covers tens of thousands of clones, with approximately 71% appearing a single time and roughly 2% taken by the ten largest. The rearrangement uses TRBV27 and TRBJ2-7, with D perhaps TRBD2 (5 bases). This sequence originates from a man aged 35 to 55 in good health and CMV-seronegative. The sequenced sample was PBMCs. CDR3 amino acids: CASRSTGSYEQYF. DNA of the CDR3: TGTGCCAGCAGGAGTACGGGGTCCTACGAGCAGTACTTC.